This T cell receptor (beta chain) was identified during a study of CD8 T cells in ankylosing spondylitis (dated 2017 in TCRdb). At the level of the whole study: T cell receptor beta repertoires were profiled in healthy donors and ankylosing spondylitis patients so that disease-linked TCR variants could be found. The full study cohort was made up of 25 ankylosing spondylitis patients and some 100 healthy donors. Peripheral blood samples were taken, and synovial fluid was additionally collected from ankylosing spondylitis patients. The investigation overall reported the following: According to the report, matched synovial fluid samples from ankylosing spondylitis patients were significantly enriched for the disease-linked clones. Blood from ankylosing spondylitis patients appeared to be characterized by a TCR beta motif composed of eight highly homologous amino acid variants. Some motif variants had previously been reported in the synovial fluid and blood of reactive arthritis patients, which suggests shared mechanisms of disease initiation. In peripheral blood, the disease-linked clones were found at relatively low frequencies and had a CD8+ phenotype.

TCRdb lists the instrument as Illumina HiSeq 2500. TCR beta libraries were prepared by quantitative 5'-RACE with molecular barcodes. On the authors' methods: A new computational method, built on a probabilistic model of VDJ rearrangement, was used to identify disease-linked TCR variants. TCRdb reanalyzed the raw reads on its own, using fastp at Q25 for trimming and MiXCR for clone calling, and kept in-frame beta chains. Each entry merges the rows of one CDR3 protein and shows their most common DNA and genes. The V and J calls shown here were made by TCRdb, not taken from the authors' results. The sample table records about 200,000 distinct CDR3 sequences; about 7.3% of these occur just once. 12% to 15% of the sample belongs to the ten largest clones. Ten or more counts support this clonotype. Its specific antigen is unknown. No clone much larger than this one lies a single base away; base qualities are absent.

The CDR3 starts with the cysteine, ends with the phenylalanine, and has 15 residues. Only the CDR3 DNA stays, 45 bases, in frame from base 1. V and J are truncated by 0 bases and 5 bases respectively, leaving an intervening sequence of 13 bases. For CDR1 and CDR2, the germline V gene lists LGHNA and YSLEER. This receptor was obtained from a male donor with ankylosing spondylitis. Sequencing was performed on blood, either unsorted or a sorted T cell fraction (not recorded which). The chain uses TRBV4-3 and TRBJ2-5; the D gene is tentatively TRBD1 or TRBD2, each matching 5 bases. CDR3 sequence: CASSQDIGWGETQYF. The nucleotide sequence reads TGCGCCAGCAGCCAAGATATCGGATGGGGGGAGACCCAGTACTTC.